The 3 T cell receptor beta chains presented below share a single source sample, sequenced in a study of CD8 T cells in Susac syndrome. The RNA input was roughly 0.45 to 1 ug, and it was reverse transcribed with random hexamers. TCRdb re-analysed the immunoSEQ multiplex PCR reads in MiXCR, keeping a single row per CDR3 protein. The sample has 100,000 to 150,000 distinct CDR3 sequences; 90% to 95% are singletons. Sample: CD8+ T cells from PBMCs. These receptors were obtained from a human donor with multiple sclerosis.

A single count supports this clonotype. The DNA for the CDR3 is TGCGCCAGCAGCCAACAGGCCTCAGCGGGGCGGCAAGAGACCCAGTACTTC. Its protein is CASSQQASAGRQETQYF. The rearrangement uses TRBV4-1 and TRBJ2-5; 7 bases are a match to TRBD2. The V and J ends lost 2 bases and 2 bases, in that order; junction bases with no gene match: 11. The germline V gene encodes CDR1 MGHRA and CDR2 YSYEKL. The CDR3 has 17 residues.

This clonotype occurred a few times. J is TRBJ2-1 and V is TRBV6-1, with D perhaps TRBD2 (7 bases). The CDR3 runs 13 residues. Germline V lookup: CDR1 MNHNS, CDR2 SASEGT. The ends were cut back, 6 bases at V and 4 bases at J, with 10 bases in the middle. DNA of the CDR3: TGTGCCAGCAGGAGGGGGGGATACAATGAGCAGTTCTTC. Translated, it gives CASRRGGYNEQFF.

The chain uses TRBV5-4 and TRBJ1-2; weak D call: TRBD1 (6 bases). The length of the CDR3 is 14 residues. V shed 1 base and J shed 7 bases, with 14 bases lying between them. CDR1 and CDR2 (germline): SGHNT, YYREEE (reference sequence). The CDR3 here is CASSLRGASTGYTF. Written as DNA, the CDR3 is TGTGCCAGCAGCTTGCGGGGGGCGAGCACTGGCTACACCTTC.